Listed below are T cell receptor beta chains from one sample, sequenced in a study of blood T cells in healthy people across ages. TCRdb re-called the 5' RACE reads through MiXCR, storing one row per CDR3 protein. The table has roughly 730,000 distinct CDR3 sequences, roughly three fifths seen once. Sequences were obtained from blood. The receptors come from a man aged 35-49 years in good health. Both conserved end residues are part of each CDR3. A D gene is named only where the DNA matches it firmly.

>TRBD1|TRBV11-2
CVSSVTGGNEQFF
>TRBD1|TRBV2
CASRATGVEKLFF
>NA|TRBV15
CATSLGGRLQETQYF
>NA|TRBV15
CATSRDLGSEQYF
>TRBD2|TRBV12-3/TRBV12-4
CASRPGLAGANEQFF
>TRBD1|TRBV28
CASKDRGLRETQYF
>NA|TRBV2
CASIRGGAAKNIQYF
>TRBD1|TRBV15
CATSRSKGTGAGRNEKLFF
>NA|TRBV10-3
CAISDKNSRSSYKQYF
>NA|TRBV9
CASSVVGDGTEAFF
>NA|TRBV2
CASSPGEDYQPQHF
>NA|TRBV5-1
CASSFGRTHGETQYF
>TRBD2|TRBV3-1
CASSQDLAGVSSYNEQFF
>NA|TRBV5-1
CASSPGTYGSPLHF
>NA|TRBV27
CASRTLRYGANVLTF
>TRBD1|TRBV7-9
CASSLRGPGQGAYEQYF
>TRBD2|TRBV12-3/TRBV12-4
CASSFRLAGYTDTQYF
>TRBD1|TRBV7-2
CASSLTGSRGEKLFF
>NA|TRBV7-2
CASSLGDKETQIYGYTF
>NA|TRBV27
CASSLRVSASYEQYF
>NA|TRBV13
CASSLFLDSPGTQYF
>NA|TRBV27
CASSLRGIEETQYF
>NA|TRBV3-1
CASSQGSRGTEAFF